This T cell receptor beta chain originates from a study of memory CD4+ T cells and cytomegalovirus serostatus. CDR1 and CDR2 (germline): SGHNT, YYREEE (reference sequence). V trimming: 3 bases; J trimming: 1 base; junction bases outside the gene matches: 6. The CDR3 covers 15 residues. The table came from immunoSEQ multiplex PCR; TCRdb's copy has only in-frame clones and leaves some out. The data hold some 59,000 clones, with around 83% observed a single time. The sort gate was single viable CD3+CD4+CD8-CD45RO+ cells for memory CD4+ T cells. This TCR was sampled from an adult in good health and CMV-seronegative. The V gene is TRBV5-4, the J gene TRBJ2-7; 8 bases align to TRBD1. Material for sequencing was memory CD4+ T cells from blood. This chain's CDR3 is CASSSGQGGSYEQYF. CDR3 nucleotide sequence: TGTGCCAGCAGCTCTGGACAGGGCGGGTCCTACGAGCAGTACTTC.